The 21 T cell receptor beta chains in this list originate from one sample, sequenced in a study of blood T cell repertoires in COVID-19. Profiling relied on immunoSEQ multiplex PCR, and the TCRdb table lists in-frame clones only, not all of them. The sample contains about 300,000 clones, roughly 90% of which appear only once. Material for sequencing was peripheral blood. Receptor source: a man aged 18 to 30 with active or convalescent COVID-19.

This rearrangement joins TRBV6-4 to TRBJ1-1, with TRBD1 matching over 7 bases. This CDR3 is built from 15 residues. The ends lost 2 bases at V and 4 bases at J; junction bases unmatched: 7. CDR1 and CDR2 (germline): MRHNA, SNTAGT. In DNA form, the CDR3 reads TGTGCCAGCAGTGACCCCCAGGGGGTTTTCACTGAAGCTTTCTTT. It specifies CASSDPQGVFTEAFF.

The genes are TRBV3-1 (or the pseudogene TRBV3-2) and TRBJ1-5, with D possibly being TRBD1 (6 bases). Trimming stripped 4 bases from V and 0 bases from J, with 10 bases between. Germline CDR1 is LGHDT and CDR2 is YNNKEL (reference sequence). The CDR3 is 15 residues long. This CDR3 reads CASSLGTNSNQPQHF. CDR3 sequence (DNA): TGTGCCAGCAGCCTCGGGACAAATAGCAATCAGCCCCAGCATTTT.

CDR3 nucleotides: TGCGCCAGCAGCCAAGATCTGGGCAGGGGCGTTCCTGAAAAACTGTTTTTT. Protein: CASSQDLGRGVPEKLFF. The chain employs TRBV4-1 and TRBJ1-4, with D tentatively TRBD1 (6 bases). The germline V and J ends were trimmed by 0 bases and 7 bases, with 18 bases remaining between them. CDR3 length: 17 residues. The germline CDR1 and CDR2 sequences are MGHRA and YSYEKL.

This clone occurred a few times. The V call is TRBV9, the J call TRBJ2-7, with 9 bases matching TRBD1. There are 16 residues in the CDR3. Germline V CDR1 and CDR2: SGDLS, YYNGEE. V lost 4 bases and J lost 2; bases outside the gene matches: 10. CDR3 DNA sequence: TGTGCCAGCAGCATCCGGGGGGACAGGGCTACCTACGAGCAGTACTTC. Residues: CASSIRGDRATYEQYF.

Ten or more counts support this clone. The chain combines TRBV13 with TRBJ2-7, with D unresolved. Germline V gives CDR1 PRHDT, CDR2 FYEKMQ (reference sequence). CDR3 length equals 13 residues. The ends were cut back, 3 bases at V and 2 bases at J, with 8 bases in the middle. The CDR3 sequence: CASSFGRTYEQYF. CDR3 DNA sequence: TGTGCCAGCAGCTTTGGCAGGACCTACGAGCAGTACTTC.

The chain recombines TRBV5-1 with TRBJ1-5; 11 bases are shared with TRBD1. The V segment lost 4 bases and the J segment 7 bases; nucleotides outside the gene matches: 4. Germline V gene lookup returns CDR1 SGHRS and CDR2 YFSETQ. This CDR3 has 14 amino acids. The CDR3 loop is CASSPGQGEQPQHF. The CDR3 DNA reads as TGCGCCAGCAGCCCGGGACAGGGGGAACAGCCCCAGCATTTT. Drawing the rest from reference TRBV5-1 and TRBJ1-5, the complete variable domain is KAGVTQTPRYLIKTRGQQVTLSCSPISGHRSVSWYQQTPGQGLQFLFEYFSETQRNKGNFPGRFSGRQFSNSRSEMNVSTLELGDSALYLCASSPGQGEQPQHFGDGTRLSIL.

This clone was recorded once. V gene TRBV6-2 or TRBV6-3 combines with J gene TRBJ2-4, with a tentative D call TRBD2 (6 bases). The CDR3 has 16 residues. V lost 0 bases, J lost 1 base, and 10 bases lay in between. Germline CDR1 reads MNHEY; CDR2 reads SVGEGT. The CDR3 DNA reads TGTGCCAGCAGTTACTCTCAACGGGAGGCCAAAAACATTCAGTACTTC. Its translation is CASSYSQREAKNIQYF.

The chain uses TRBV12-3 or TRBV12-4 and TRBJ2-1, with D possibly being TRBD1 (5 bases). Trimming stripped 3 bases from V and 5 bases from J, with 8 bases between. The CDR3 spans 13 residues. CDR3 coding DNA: TGTGCCAGCAGTTTTGACAGACACAATGAGCAGTTCTTC. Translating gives CASSFDRHNEQFF.

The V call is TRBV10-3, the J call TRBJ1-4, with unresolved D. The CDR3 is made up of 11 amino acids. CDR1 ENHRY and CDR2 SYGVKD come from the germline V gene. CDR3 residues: CATGTNEKLFF. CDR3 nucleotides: TGTGCTACCGGGACTAATGAAAAACTGTTTTTT.

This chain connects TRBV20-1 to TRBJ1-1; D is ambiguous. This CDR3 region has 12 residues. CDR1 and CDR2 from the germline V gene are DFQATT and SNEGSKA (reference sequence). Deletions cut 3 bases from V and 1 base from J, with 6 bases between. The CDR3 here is CSASLPNTEAFF. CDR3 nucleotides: TGCAGTGCTAGTCTACCGAACACTGAAGCTTTCTTT.

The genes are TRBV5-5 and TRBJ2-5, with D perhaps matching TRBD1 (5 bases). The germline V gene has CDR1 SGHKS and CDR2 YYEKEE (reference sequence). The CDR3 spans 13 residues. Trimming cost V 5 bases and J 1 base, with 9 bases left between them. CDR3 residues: CASRTDLQETQYF. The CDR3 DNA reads TGTGCCAGCAGGACAGATCTCCAAGAGACCCAGTACTTC.

The CDR3 loop is CASSSSPGAYNEQFF. The CDR3 coding sequence is TGTGCCAGCAGCTCCTCTCCTGGGGCATACAATGAGCAGTTCTTC. V usage is TRBV3-1 (or the pseudogene TRBV3-2) and J usage is TRBJ2-1; D might be TRBD1 (5 bases). CDR1 is LGHDT, CDR2 YNNKEL, per germline (reference sequence). This CDR3 contains 15 residues. The V and J ends lost 5 bases and 4 bases respectively, with 15 bases between them.

The CDR3 reads CASSPGSNQPQHF. The DNA of the CDR3 is TGCGCCAGCAGCCCGGGGAGCAATCAGCCCCAGCATTTT. The rearrangement joins TRBV5-1 to TRBJ1-5; no definite D call. The CDR3 length is 13 residues. Germline CDR1 SGHRS, CDR2 YFSETQ. Trimming cost V 4 bases and J 1 base, with 6 bases left between them.

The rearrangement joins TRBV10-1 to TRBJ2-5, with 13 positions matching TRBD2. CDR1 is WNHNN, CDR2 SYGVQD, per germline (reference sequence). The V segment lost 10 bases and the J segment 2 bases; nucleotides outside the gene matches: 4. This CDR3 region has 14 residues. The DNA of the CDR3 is TGCGCCAACACGGGACTAGCGGGGCAAGAGACCCAGTACTTC. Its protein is CANTGLAGQETQYF.

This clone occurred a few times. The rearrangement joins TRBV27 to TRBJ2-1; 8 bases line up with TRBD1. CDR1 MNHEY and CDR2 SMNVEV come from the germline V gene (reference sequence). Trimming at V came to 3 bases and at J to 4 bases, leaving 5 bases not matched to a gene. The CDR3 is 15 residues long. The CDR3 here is CASSLAGGGYNEQFF. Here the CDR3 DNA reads TGTGCCAGCAGTTTGGCAGGGGGCGGGTACAATGAGCAGTTCTTC.

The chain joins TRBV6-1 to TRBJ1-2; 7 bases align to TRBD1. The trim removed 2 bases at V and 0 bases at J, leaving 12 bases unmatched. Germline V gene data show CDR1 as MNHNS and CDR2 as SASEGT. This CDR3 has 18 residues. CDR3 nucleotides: TGTGCCAGCAGTGAATTTGGCCTTAGAACAGGGGCTAACTATGGCTACACCTTC. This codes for CASSEFGLRTGANYGYTF.

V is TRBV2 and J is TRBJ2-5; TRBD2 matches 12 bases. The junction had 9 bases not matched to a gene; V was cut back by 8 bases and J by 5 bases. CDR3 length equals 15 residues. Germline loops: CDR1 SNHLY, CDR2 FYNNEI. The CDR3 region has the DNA TGTGCCAGCGCTGGTCTAGCGGGGGGGCCGGAGACCCAGTACTTC. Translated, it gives CASAGLAGGPETQYF. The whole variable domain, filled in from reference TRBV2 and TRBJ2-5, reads EPEVTQTPSHQVTQMGQEVILRCVPISNHLYFYWYRQILGQKVEFLVSFYNNEISEKSEIFDDQFSVERPDGSNFTLKIRSTKLEDSAMYFCASAGLAGGPETQYFGPGTRLLVL.

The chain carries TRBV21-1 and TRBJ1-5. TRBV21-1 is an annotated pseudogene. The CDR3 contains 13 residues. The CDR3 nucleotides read TGTGCCACTCCCGGGGGGGGGTGTCAGCCCCAGCATTTT. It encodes CATPGGGCQPQHF.

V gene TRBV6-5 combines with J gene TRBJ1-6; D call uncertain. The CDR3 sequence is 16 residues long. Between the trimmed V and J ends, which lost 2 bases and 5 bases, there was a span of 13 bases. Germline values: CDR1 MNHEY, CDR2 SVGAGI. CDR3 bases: TGTGCCAGCAGTTACAGGCCAAACAGAGATAATTCACCCCTCCACTTT. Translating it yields CASSYRPNRDNSPLHF.

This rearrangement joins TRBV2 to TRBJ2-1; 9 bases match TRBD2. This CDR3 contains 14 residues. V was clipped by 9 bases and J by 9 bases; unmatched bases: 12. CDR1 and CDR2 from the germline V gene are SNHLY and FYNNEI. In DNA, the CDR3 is TGTGCCAGGGGCTTGATAGCGGGGGTGGGTGAGCAGTTCTTC. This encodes CARGLIAGVGEQFF. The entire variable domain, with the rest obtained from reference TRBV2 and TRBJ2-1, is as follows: EPEVTQTPSHQVTQMGQEVILRCVPISNHLYFYWYRQILGQKVEFLVSFYNNEISEKSEIFDDQFSVERPDGSNFTLKIRSTKLEDSAMYFCARGLIAGVGEQFFGPGTRLTVL.

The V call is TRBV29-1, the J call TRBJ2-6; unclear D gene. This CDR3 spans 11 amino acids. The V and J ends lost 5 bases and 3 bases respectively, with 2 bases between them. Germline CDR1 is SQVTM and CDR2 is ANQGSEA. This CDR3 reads CSVYGANVLTF. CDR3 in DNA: TGCAGCGTTTATGGGGCCAACGTCCTGACTTTC. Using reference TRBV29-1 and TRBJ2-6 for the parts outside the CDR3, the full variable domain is SAVISQKPSRDICQRGTSLTIQCQVDSQVTMMFWYRQQPGQSLTLIATANQGSEATYESGFVIDKFPISRPNLTFSTLTVSNMSPEDSSIYLCSVYGANVLTFGAGSRLTVL.